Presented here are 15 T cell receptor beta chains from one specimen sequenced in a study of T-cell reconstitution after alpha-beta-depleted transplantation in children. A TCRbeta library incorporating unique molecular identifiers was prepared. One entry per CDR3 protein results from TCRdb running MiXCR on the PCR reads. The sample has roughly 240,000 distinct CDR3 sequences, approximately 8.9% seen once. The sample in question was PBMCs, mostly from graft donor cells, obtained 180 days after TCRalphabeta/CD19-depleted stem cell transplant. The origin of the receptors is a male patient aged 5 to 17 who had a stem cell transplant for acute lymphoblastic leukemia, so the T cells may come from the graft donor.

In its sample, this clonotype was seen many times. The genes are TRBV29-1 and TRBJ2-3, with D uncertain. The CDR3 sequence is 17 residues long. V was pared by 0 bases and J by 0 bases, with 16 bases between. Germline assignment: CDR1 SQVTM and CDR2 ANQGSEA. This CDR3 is CSVEEGTAISSTDTQYF. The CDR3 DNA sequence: TGCAGCGTTGAAGAGGGAACAGCCATTTCTAGCACAGATACGCAGTATTTT.

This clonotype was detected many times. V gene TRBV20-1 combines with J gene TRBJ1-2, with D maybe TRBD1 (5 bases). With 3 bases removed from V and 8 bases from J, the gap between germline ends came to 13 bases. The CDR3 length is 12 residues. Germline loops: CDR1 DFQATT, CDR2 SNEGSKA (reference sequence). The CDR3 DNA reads TGCAGTGCTAGTCCCCGGGGGAGAGGCTACACCTTC. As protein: CSASPRGRGYTF.

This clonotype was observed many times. CDR3 sequence reads: CASSPGQGRTGELFF. The CDR3 nucleotides read TGTGCCAGCAGCCCTGGACAGGGGAGAACCGGGGAGCTGTTTTTT. The V call is TRBV9, the J call TRBJ2-2, with TRBD1 matching 9 bases. Germline loops: CDR1 SGDLS, CDR2 YYNGEE. The CDR3 is made up of 15 amino acids. The V gene end was trimmed by 4 bases and the J gene end by 5 bases; junction bases not matched to a gene: 6.

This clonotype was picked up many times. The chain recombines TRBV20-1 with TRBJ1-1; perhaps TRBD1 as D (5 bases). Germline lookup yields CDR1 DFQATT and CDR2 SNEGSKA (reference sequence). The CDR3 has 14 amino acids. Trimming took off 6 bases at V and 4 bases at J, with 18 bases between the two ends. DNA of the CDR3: TGCAGTGCCACTACCAGGGTTGGAGGCACTGAAGCTTTCTTT. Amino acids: CSATTRVGGTEAFF.

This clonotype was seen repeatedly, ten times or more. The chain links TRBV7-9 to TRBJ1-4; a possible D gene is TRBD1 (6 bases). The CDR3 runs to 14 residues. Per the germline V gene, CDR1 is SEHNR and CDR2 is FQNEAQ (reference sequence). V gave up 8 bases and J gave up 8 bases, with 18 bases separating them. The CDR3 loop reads CASAQGISGEKLFF. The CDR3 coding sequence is TGTGCCAGCGCGCAGGGGATATCTGGAGAAAAACTGTTTTTT.

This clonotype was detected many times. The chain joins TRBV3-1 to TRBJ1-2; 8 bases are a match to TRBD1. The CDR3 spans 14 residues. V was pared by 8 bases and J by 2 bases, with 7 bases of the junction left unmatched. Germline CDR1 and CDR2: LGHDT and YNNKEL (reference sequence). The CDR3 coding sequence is TGTGCCAGCTTCGGACAGGGCCCGAACTATGGCTACACCTTC. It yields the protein CASFGQGPNYGYTF.

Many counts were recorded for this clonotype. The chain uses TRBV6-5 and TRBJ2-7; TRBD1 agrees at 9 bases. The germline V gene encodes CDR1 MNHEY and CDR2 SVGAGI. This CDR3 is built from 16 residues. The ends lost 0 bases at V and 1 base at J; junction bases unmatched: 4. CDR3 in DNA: TGTGCCAGCAGTTACTCGGGACAGGGTCTATCCTACGAGCAGTACTTC. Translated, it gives CASSYSGQGLSYEQYF.

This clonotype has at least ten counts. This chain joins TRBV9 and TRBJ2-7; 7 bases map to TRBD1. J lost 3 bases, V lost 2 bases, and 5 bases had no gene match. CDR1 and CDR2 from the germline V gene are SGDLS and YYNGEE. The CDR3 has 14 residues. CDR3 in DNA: TGTGCCAGCAGCGTGCACAGGGGTGGCTACGAGCAGTACTTC. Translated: CASSVHRGGYEQYF.

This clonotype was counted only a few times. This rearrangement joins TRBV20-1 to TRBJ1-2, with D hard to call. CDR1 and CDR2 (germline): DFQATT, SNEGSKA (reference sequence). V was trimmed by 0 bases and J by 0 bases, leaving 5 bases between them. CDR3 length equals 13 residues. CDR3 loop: CSARDLSNYGYTF. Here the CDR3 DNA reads TGCAGTGCTAGAGATCTCTCTAACTATGGCTACACCTTC.

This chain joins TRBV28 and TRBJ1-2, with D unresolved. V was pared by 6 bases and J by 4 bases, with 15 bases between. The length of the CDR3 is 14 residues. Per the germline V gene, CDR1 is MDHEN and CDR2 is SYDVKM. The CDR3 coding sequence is TGTGCCAGCAGACCCGGGCACTTCTGCTATGGCTACACCTTC. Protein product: CASRPGHFCYGYTF.

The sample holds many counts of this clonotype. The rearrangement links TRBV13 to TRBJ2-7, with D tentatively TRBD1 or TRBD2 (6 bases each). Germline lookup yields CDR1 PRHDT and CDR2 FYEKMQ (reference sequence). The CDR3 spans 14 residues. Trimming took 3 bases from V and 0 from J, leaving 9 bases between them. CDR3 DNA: TGTGCCAGCAGCTTTGGGGGGCGCTCCTACGAGCAGTACTTC. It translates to CASSFGGRSYEQYF.

CDR3 region: CASSLRGGKAFF. CDR3 coding DNA: TGTGCCAGCAGTTTAAGGGGGGGGAAAGCTTTCTTT. The chain joins TRBV28 to TRBJ1-1, with D possibly being TRBD1 (6 bases). Germline loops: CDR1 MDHEN, CDR2 SYDVKM. V gave up 2 bases and J gave up 9 bases, with 10 bases separating them. The CDR3 covers 12 residues.

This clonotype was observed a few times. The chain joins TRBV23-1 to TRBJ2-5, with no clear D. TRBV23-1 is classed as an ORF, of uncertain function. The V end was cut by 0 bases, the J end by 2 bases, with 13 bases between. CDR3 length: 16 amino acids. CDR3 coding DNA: TGCGCCAGCAGTCAATCTCCGTTGTCCAATCAAGAGACCCAGTACTTC. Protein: CASSQSPLSNQETQYF.

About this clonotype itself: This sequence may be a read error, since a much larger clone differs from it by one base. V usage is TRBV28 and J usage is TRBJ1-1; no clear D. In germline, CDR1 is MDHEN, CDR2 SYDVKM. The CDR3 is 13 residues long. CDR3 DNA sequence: TGTGCCAGCCGCAGACTGGGGATCACTGAAGCTATCTTT. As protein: CASRRLGITEAIF.

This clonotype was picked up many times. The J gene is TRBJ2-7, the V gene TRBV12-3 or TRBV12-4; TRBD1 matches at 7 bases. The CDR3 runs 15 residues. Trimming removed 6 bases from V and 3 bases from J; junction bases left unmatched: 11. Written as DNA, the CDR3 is TGTGCCAGCAGCCCCTCGACAGGGAGCATCTACGAGCAGTACTTC. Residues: CASSPSTGSIYEQYF.